A single sample gave rise to the 23 T cell receptor beta chains below, sequenced in a study of T cells in localized non-small cell lung cancer. TCRdb keeps only in-frame clones here, not all; method: immunoSEQ multiplex PCR. The sample lists roughly 34,000 clones, 86% seen once, with approximately 3.8% in the top ten. The specimen was peripheral blood, collected before any cancer treatment. The receptors here all came from a male donor at least 60 years old with stage III lung adenocarcinoma.

The V call is TRBV11-2, the J call TRBJ2-3; 11 nucleotides align to TRBD2. With 5 bases clipped from V and 0 bases from J, the junction kept 10 bases outside the gene matches. CDR3 size: 18 residues. Per germline, CDR1 SGHAT and CDR2 FQNNGV. CDR3 DNA sequence: TGTGCCAGCAGCCAAAGTGGGACTAGCGGTTCTAGCACAGATACGCAGTATTTT. This encodes CASSQSGTSGSSTDTQYF.

The chain couples TRBV5-4 to TRBJ2-6; D is perhaps TRBD1 (5 bases). Germline V gene data show CDR1 as SGHNT and CDR2 as YYREEE (reference sequence). Trimming took 3 bases from V and 0 from J, leaving 10 bases between them. CDR3 length: 16 residues. CDR3 bases: TGTGCCAGCAGCTCCGACAGTTTCTCTGGGGCCAACGTCCTGACTTTC. Residues: CASSSDSFSGANVLTF.

Only one count was recorded for this clone. The chain is built from TRBV5-1 and TRBJ1-5, with a tentative D call TRBD1 (6 bases). Looked up from germline, CDR1 is SGHRS and CDR2 is YFSETQ. V lost 4 bases, J lost 0 bases, and 20 bases lay in between. The CDR3 has 18 amino acids. The CDR3 sequence: CASSQSPRTANSNQPQHF. The CDR3 nucleotides read TGCGCCAGCAGCCAGAGCCCTCGGACAGCTAATAGCAATCAGCCCCAGCATTTT.

This clone was detected a few times. This chain uses TRBV25-1 with TRBJ1-1; TRBD1 agrees at 8 bases. This CDR3 has 18 residues. Germline-derived CDR1 and CDR2 are MGHDK and SYGVNS. Trimming removed 6 bases from V and 0 bases from J; junction bases left unmatched: 15. In nucleotides, the CDR3 is TGTGCCAGCAGCCATTGGACCGACAGGGGACTTTTGAACACTGAAGCTTTCTTT. Translated, it gives CASSHWTDRGLLNTEAFF.

Concerning this clone: Other DNA sequences in the sample encode the same CDR3. J is TRBJ2-5 and V is TRBV6-1; D gene uncertain. Germline V gives CDR1 MNHNS, CDR2 SASEGT. The CDR3 is 10 residues long. Trimming took 7 bases from V and 3 from J, leaving 3 bases between them. The CDR3 spells CASTEETQYF. The CDR3 region has the DNA TGTGCCAGCACGGAAGAGACCCAGTACTTC.

This sequence joins TRBV7-3 and TRBJ2-1; 13 bases fit TRBD2. This CDR3 is built from 17 residues. V dropped 5 bases and J dropped 4; count of bases not matched to a gene: 8. In germline, CDR1 is SGHTA, CDR2 FQGTGA. The chain's CDR3 is CASSRTSGGAKYNEQFF. As DNA, the CDR3 is TGTGCCAGCAGCCGCACTAGCGGGGGGGCAAAATACAATGAGCAGTTCTTC.

CDR3 bases: TGTGCCAGCAGCGAGACAGGGTATAATTCACCCCTCCACTTT. It is translated as CASSETGYNSPLHF. The chain employs TRBV9 and TRBJ1-6; 7 nucleotides agree with TRBD1. Unmatched junction bases numbered 1, after V lost 3 bases and J lost 4 bases. The CDR3 contains 14 residues. Looked up from germline, CDR1 is SGDLS and CDR2 is YYNGEE.

Here the CDR3 reads CASRTLISAEAFF. CDR3 nucleotide sequence: TGTGCCAGCAGGACCTTGATTTCGGCCGAAGCTTTCTTT. This chain joins TRBV6-5 and TRBJ1-1; D remains unclear. This CDR3 has 13 amino acids. The V gene's germline CDR1 is MNHEY and CDR2 SVGAGI. With 6 bases removed from V and 8 bases from J, the gap between germline ends came to 16 bases.

This chain links TRBV6-1 with TRBJ1-1; a weak D match, TRBD1 (5 bases). V was trimmed by 7 bases and J by 1 base, leaving 13 bases between them. The CDR3 has 14 residues. CDR1 is MNHNS, CDR2 SASEGT, per germline. The CDR3 region is CASTLGGTNTEAFF. In DNA, the CDR3 is TGTGCCAGCACCCTGGGAGGGACGAACACTGAAGCTTTCTTT.

The chain recombines TRBV9 with TRBJ2-2; D remains unclear. V was pared by 0 bases and J by 2 bases, with 8 bases between. CDR3 size: 15 residues. Germline CDR1 SGDLS, CDR2 YYNGEE. The CDR3: CASSVGTLNTGELFF. The CDR3 DNA reads as TGTGCCAGCAGCGTAGGAACACTTAACACCGGGGAGCTGTTTTTT. Filled out from reference TRBV9 and TRBJ2-2, the complete variable domain reads DSGVTQTPKHLITATGQRVTLRCSPRSGDLSVYWYQQSLDQGLQFLIQYYNGEERAKGNILERFSAQQFPDLHSELNLSSLELGDSALYFCASSVGTLNTGELFFGEGSRLTVL.

Remarks on this clone: This same CDR3 is encoded by further DNA sequences in the sample. The rearrangement links TRBV5-1 to TRBJ2-5; 13 positions agree with TRBD2. Germline V gene lookup returns CDR1 SGHRS and CDR2 YFSETQ. V was pared by 4 bases and J by 4 bases, with 7 bases of the junction left unmatched. CDR3 size: 16 residues. The CDR3 DNA follows: TGCGCCAGCAGCCGGTTGGGACTAGCGGGACGAGAGACCCAGTACTTC. Its protein is CASSRLGLAGRETQYF.

This clone appeared a few times. This chain links TRBV11-3 with TRBJ2-2; possibly TRBD1 for D (5 bases). The CDR3 has 14 amino acids. V lost 3 bases, J lost 7 bases, and 12 bases lay in between. Germline V CDR1 and CDR2: SGHNT, YENEEA. CDR3 sequence: CASSFEGEDGELFF. The CDR3 DNA reads as TGTGCCAGCAGCTTCGAAGGGGAAGACGGGGAGCTGTTTTTT. Looking up the rest from reference TRBV11-3 and TRBJ2-2 gives the full variable domain: EAGVVQSPRYKIIEKKQPVAFWCNPISGHNTLYWYLQNLGQGPELLIRYENEEAVDDSQLPKDRFSAERLKGVDSTLKIQPAELGDSAVYLCASSFEGEDGELFFGEGSRLTVL.

The chain has TRBV7-8 and TRBJ2-5; D is possibly TRBD2 (5 bases). Germline-derived CDR1 and CDR2 are SGHVS and FQNEAQ. The CDR3 loop spans 14 amino acids. The ends were cut back, 4 bases at V and 2 bases at J, with 11 bases in the middle. The chain's CDR3 is CASSSRTRQETQYF. Here the CDR3 DNA reads TGTGCCAGCAGCTCCCGGACTCGGCAAGAGACCCAGTACTTC.

The chain is built from TRBV11-1 and TRBJ1-2; D is unclear. Germline CDR1 reads SGHAT; CDR2 reads FQDESV (reference sequence). This CDR3 has 17 amino acids. Trimming removed 2 bases at V and 7 bases at J, with 23 bases between. CDR3 sequence: CASSLKGGFGTPGGYTF. The CDR3 coding sequence is TGTGCCAGCAGCTTAAAGGGTGGTTTCGGTACTCCTGGTGGCTACACCTTC.

V usage is TRBV30 and J usage is TRBJ2-2, with a tentative D call TRBD1 (6 bases). V gave up 6 bases and J gave up 3 bases, with 17 bases separating them. CDR1 is GTSNPN and CDR2 is SVGIG in the germline V gene (reference sequence). The CDR3 consists of 15 residues. Here the CDR3 DNA reads TGTGCCTGCCCCTCCCGGACAGCACACACCGGGGAGCTGTTTTTT. It codes for CACPSRTAHTGELFF.

DNA of the CDR3: TGTGCCAGCAGCTTGAGGCGGGGATTTTTGATGAACACTGAAGCTTTCTTT. Its protein product is CASSLRRGFLMNTEAFF. The chain combines TRBV5-4 with TRBJ1-1; D is unresolved. This CDR3 spans 17 amino acids. The V end was cut by 1 base, the J end by 0 bases, with 16 bases between. Looked up from germline, CDR1 is SGHNT and CDR2 is YYREEE (reference sequence).

The CDR3 loop reads CASSPLQGSNTGELFF. The DNA for the CDR3 is TGTGCCAGCTCACCGCTACAGGGTTCGAACACCGGGGAGCTGTTTTTT. The chain carries TRBV18 and TRBJ2-2, with D possibly being TRBD1 (6 bases). This CDR3 spans 16 amino acids. CDR1 and CDR2 (germline): KGHSH, LQKENI. Trimming shortened V by 3 bases and J by 0 bases, and 11 bases separated the two germline ends.

This chain connects TRBV7-2 to TRBJ1-5, with 10 bases aligning to TRBD1. The germline V gene encodes CDR1 SGHTA and CDR2 FQGNSA. J lost 3 bases, V lost 3 bases, and 2 bases had no gene match. The CDR3 has 15 amino acids. CDR3 sequence: CASSLTGGPNQPQHF. CDR3 nucleotides: TGTGCCAGCAGCTTGACAGGGGGCCCCAATCAGCCCCAGCATTTT.

This clone was recorded once. V gene TRBV4-1 combines with J gene TRBJ1-3, with D possibly TRBD1 on 5 matching bases. The CDR3 covers 16 residues. Germline lookup yields CDR1 MGHRA and CDR2 YSYEKL. The ends were cut back, 1 base at V and 4 bases at J, with 14 bases in the middle. The CDR3 is CASSQGSRGTGNTIYF. CDR3 sequence (DNA): TGCGCCAGCAGCCAAGGGTCGAGAGGGACCGGAAACACCATATATTTT.

This chain uses TRBV9 with TRBJ2-3, with D possibly being TRBD2 (7 bases). V lost 6 bases and J 0 bases, leaving 14 bases between the germline ends. CDR1 SGDLS and CDR2 YYNGEE come from the germline V gene. The CDR3 sequence is 15 residues long. The chain's CDR3 is CASTRGRGSTDTQYF. CDR3 sequence (DNA): TGTGCCAGCACCCGGGGGCGGGGGAGCACAGATACGCAGTATTTT.

This clone showed up just a few times. This rearrangement joins TRBV7-8 to TRBJ1-2, with TRBD1 as a possible D gene (5 bases). The germline V gene has CDR1 SGHVS and CDR2 FQNEAQ. V shed 4 bases and J shed 1 base, with 16 bases lying between them. CDR3 length: 16 residues. DNA for the CDR3: TGTGCCAGCAGCTCCGGACACCTACGAGATAACTATGGCTACACCTTC. It specifies CASSSGHLRDNYGYTF.

The DNA of the CDR3 is TGTGCCAGTAGTATCCAGGGAGTCACCGGGGAGCTGTTTTTT. Its protein product is CASSIQGVTGELFF. The gene calls are TRBV19 and TRBJ2-2, with D perhaps being TRBD1 or TRBD2 (5 bases each). This CDR3 comprises 14 residues. The V gene's germline CDR1 is LNHDA and CDR2 SQIVND (reference sequence). Trimming stripped 3 bases from V and 4 bases from J, with 9 bases between.

The V gene is TRBV7-9, the J gene TRBJ1-1, with 8 bases that match TRBD1. The germline gives CDR1 SEHNR, CDR2 FQNEAQ (reference sequence). With 7 bases clipped from V and 5 bases from J, the junction kept 12 bases outside the gene matches. CDR3 size: 15 residues. Written as DNA, the CDR3 is TGTGCCAGCACGAGCCTCAGGGGGCTGGAAACTGAAGCTTTCTTT. Translated: CASTSLRGLETEAFF.